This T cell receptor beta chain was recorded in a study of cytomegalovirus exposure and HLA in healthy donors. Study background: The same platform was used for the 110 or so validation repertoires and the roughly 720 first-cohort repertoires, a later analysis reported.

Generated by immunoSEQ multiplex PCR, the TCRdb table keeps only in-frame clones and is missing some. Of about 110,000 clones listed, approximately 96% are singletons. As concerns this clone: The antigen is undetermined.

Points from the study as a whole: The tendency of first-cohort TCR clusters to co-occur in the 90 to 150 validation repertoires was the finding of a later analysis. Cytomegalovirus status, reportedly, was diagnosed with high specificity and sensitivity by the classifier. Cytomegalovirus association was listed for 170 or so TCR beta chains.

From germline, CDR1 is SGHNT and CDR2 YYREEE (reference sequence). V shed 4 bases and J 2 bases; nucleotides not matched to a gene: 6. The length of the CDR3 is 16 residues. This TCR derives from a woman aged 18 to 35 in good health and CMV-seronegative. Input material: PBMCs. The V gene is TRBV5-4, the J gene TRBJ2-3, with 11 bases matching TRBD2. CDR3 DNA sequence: TGTGCCAGCAGCCCGGCTAGCGGGGGGACCACAGATACGCAGTATTTT. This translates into CASSPASGGTTDTQYF.